The T cell receptor beta chain described here comes from a study of circulating and synovial CD4+ cells in juvenile arthritis. Findings and caveats of the study: Bulk blood CD4 repertoires were more diverse than these.

A remark on this clone: The antigen remains unidentified.

V dropped 3 bases and J dropped 8 bases, with 11 bases sitting between them. CDR1 and CDR2 (germline): LNHDA, SQIVND (reference sequence). The CDR3 is made up of 13 amino acids. Sequenced by immunoSEQ multiplex PCR; TCRdb stores in-frame clones only, minus some. The sample yields 30,000 to 40,000 clones, 90% to 95% seen once. Sequences were obtained from CD4+ T cells from blood. This chain links TRBV19 with TRBJ2-1; D is uncertain. This clonotype was sampled from a human donor with juvenile idiopathic arthritis. The CDR3: CASSMVGWDEQFF. The CDR3 DNA reads as TGTGCCAGTAGTATGGTCGGGTGGGATGAGCAGTTCTTC.